This is a list of T cell receptor beta chains from one sample in a study of cytomegalovirus exposure and HLA in healthy donors. Profiled with immunoSEQ multiplex PCR; TCRdb holds only in-frame clones, not every one. The sample carries under 200,000 clones, 80% to 90% recorded once. Sequencing was performed on PBMCs. These receptor sequences come from a young man in good health and CMV-seropositive. Both conserved end residues are part of each CDR3. Fields, in order: V gene, J gene, CDR3 protein.

>TRBV9|TRBJ2-5
CASSVRSSGGDPRDQYF
>TRBV7-2|TRBJ1-1
CASTSGTFTNTEAFF
>TRBV9|TRBJ2-3
CASSAPTSHPDTQYF
>TRBV6-5|TRBJ2-2
CASSYSMGRPGELFF
>TRBV29-1|TRBJ1-1
CSVEGRLYTEAFF
>TRBV6-4|TRBJ2-3
CASSPTDRPGLAGGPDTQYF
>TRBV27|TRBJ1-1
CASITFREGDTEAFF
>TRBV10-3|TRBJ2-7
CAISGGQGVSYEQYF
>TRBV5-1|TRBJ2-6
CASSLAGTGSSGANVLTF
>TRBV27|TRBJ2-7
CASSSGTGIHEQYF
>TRBV2|TRBJ2-2
CASRSTGNTGELFF
>TRBV11-2|TRBJ1-4
CASSPRVTEKLFF
>TRBV30|TRBJ2-7
CACGTGGDEQYF
>TRBV4-2|.
CASSRTSGVPYEQYF
>TRBV30|TRBJ2-3
CAWRGSTGGTQYF
>TRBV10-3|TRBJ2-7
CAIRGGLTNHYEQYF
>TRBV5-4|TRBJ2-1
CASSPGGGTDNEQFF
>TRBV19|TRBJ1-1
CASSLTGIGDTEAFF
>TRBV4-3|TRBJ1-1
CASSQTHPGGHTEAFF
>TRBV4-3|TRBJ2-1
CASSHRGFYVYEQFF
>TRBV29-1|TRBJ2-1
CSVGQGSPNEQFF
>TRBV7-8|TRBJ1-2
CASSSQGDVPYGYTF
>TRBV29-1|TRBJ1-1
CSVEGGTGKMNTEAFF
>TRBV5-1|TRBJ2-5
CASSSAGGSRETQYF
>TRBV30|TRBJ1-2
CAWNNERDRVYGYTF
>TRBV9|TRBJ2-1
CASSVASGGVYEQFF
>TRBV9|TRBJ2-7
CASSVGTVSAHEQYF
>TRBV5-8|TRBJ2-7
CASSFRDRTFGGTYEQYF